The rows below give T cell receptor beta chains drawn from one sample of a study of cytomegalovirus exposure and HLA in healthy donors. Measured with immunoSEQ multiplex PCR; TCRdb has only the in-frame clones, and not every one. The table lists around 90,000 clones, around 84% of them singletons. The sample comprised PBMCs. Receptors were obtained from a man aged 40-55 years in good health and CMV-seropositive. Each CDR3 is given with its conserved first and last residue. The D gene is left open where the match is weak. For some rows the clone size is stated as once, few or many, or as a class when expanded; others skip it.

D,size,V,J,CDR3,DNA
.,.,TRBV7-6,TRBJ2-5,CASSLMSVETQYF,TGTGCCAGCAGCTTAATGTCAGTAGAGACCCAGTACTTC
.,once,TRBV21-1,TRBJ2-7,CAGPYVLGGYEQYF,TGTGCCGGCCCTTACGTACTGGGGGGCTACGAGCAGTACTTC
TRBD2,.,TRBV4-1,TRBJ2-2,CASSLVAGDTGELFF,TGCGCCAGCAGCCTCGTAGCGGGAGACACCGGGGAGCTGTTTTTT
TRBD1,.,TRBV4-1,TRBJ1-4,CASSHLPGQGWEKLFF,TGCGCCAGCAGCCATTTACCGGGACAGGGCTGGGAAAAACTGTTTTTT
.,.,TRBV7-2,TRBJ2-7,CASSQTPGHEQYF,TGTGCCAGCAGCCAGACCCCAGGGCACGAGCAGTACTTC
.,.,TRBV4-1,TRBJ2-5,CASSQDLQDWETQYF,TGCGCCAGCAGCCAAGATCTTCAGGACTGGGAGACCCAGTACTTC
TRBD1,.,TRBV4-1,TRBJ1-1,CASSQDGQGALNTEAFF,TGCGCCAGCAGCCAAGATGGACAGGGGGCGCTGAACACTGAAGCTTTCTTT
TRBD2,.,TRBV7-3,TRBJ2-7,CASSFRAGGPYEQYF,TGTGCCAGCAGCTTCCGAGCGGGAGGACCCTACGAGCAGTACTTC
.,.,TRBV7-3,TRBJ2-2,CASSLTTSSGELFF,TGTGCCAGCAGCTTAACCACTAGCTCCGGGGAGCTGTTTTTT
.,.,TRBV19,TRBJ2-5,CASSIAGGPQETQYF,TGTGCCAGTAGTATAGCCGGGGGACCCCAAGAGACCCAGTACTTC
.,.,TRBV4-1,TRBJ2-1,CASSQPLAIEQFF,TGCGCCAGCAGCCAACCCCTAGCGATTGAGCAGTTCTTC
.,.,TRBV25-1,TRBJ2-7,CAGGNRVYEQYF,TGTGCCGGGGGAAACAGGGTCTACGAGCAGTACTTC
TRBD2,.,TRBV29-1,TRBJ2-5,CSVAIGRAQETQYF,TGCAGCGTTGCTATCGGGAGGGCTCAAGAGACCCAGTACTTC
.,.,TRBV5-1,TRBJ2-1,CASSLNRVYNEQFF,TGCGCCAGCAGCTTGAACAGGGTCTACAATGAGCAGTTCTTC
TRBD2,.,TRBV2,TRBJ2-5,CASSSSSGGAETQYF,TGTGCCAGCAGTTCGTCTAGCGGGGGGGCAGAGACCCAGTACTTC
.,.,TRBV28,TRBJ1-3,CASSSRGASGNTIYF,TGTGCCAGCAGCAGCCGGGGGGCTTCTGGAAACACCATATATTTT
.,.,TRBV4-2,TRBJ2-1,CASSQARGLQVNEQFF,TGTGCCAGCAGCCAAGCTCGGGGGTTACAGGTCAATGAGCAGTTCTTC
.,.,TRBV18,TRBJ1-1,CASSLNRAEAFF,TGTGCCAGCTCACTCAACAGGGCTGAAGCTTTCTTT
.,.,TRBV5-1,TRBJ2-7,CASSLGLTDGQYF,TGCGCCAGCAGCTTGGGGCTCACAGACGGGCAGTACTTC
.,.,TRBV6-5,TRBJ2-3,CASSYSRDAADTQYF,TGTGCCAGCAGTTACTCGCGGGATGCAGCAGATACGCAGTATTTT
TRBD2,once,TRBV11-1,TRBJ2-7,CASSSGTRSYEQYF,TGTGCCAGCAGCTCTGGGACTAGATCCTACGAGCAGTACTTC
TRBD2,.,TRBV15,TRBJ2-7,CATSRDGGGEQYF,TGTGCCACCAGCAGAGATGGCGGGGGCGAGCAGTACTTC
TRBD1,.,TRBV5-6,TRBJ1-2,CASSSGTANYGYTF,TGTGCCAGCAGCTCTGGGACAGCTAACTATGGCTACACCTTC
TRBD2,.,TRBV10-3,TRBJ2-5,CAISEPWTSGAEGTQYF,TGTGCCATCAGTGAGCCGTGGACTAGCGGGGCGGAGGGGACCCAGTACTTC
TRBD1,once,TRBV7-2,TRBJ2-7,CASSPLHGTGVYEQYF,TGTGCCAGCAGCCCTCTACACGGGACAGGGGTCTACGAGCAGTACTTC
TRBD1,.,TRBV19,TRBJ1-5,CASSKSGTGTSNQPQHF,TGTGCCAGTAGTAAAAGTGGGACAGGTACTAGCAATCAGCCCCAGCATTTT
.,.,TRBV15,TRBJ1-2,CATSRAPQGGYGYTF,TGTGCCACCAGCAGGGCCCCACAGGGTGGCTATGGCTACACCTTC
TRBD1,few,TRBV5-4,TRBJ1-1,CASSSGQGRTEAFF,TGTGCCAGCAGCTCAGGACAGGGGAGGACTGAAGCTTTCTTT
TRBD2,.,TRBV4-1,TRBJ2-5,CASSHPERRGEQYF,TGCGCCAGCAGCCATCCCGAACGGCGGGGGGAGCAGTACTTC
.,few,TRBV7-2,TRBJ2-7,CASSLSPLASYEQYF,TGTGCCAGCAGCTTATCTCCGCTAGCTTCCTACGAGCAGTACTTC
TRBD2,.,TRBV11-3,TRBJ2-1,CASSLSLAGAHNEQFF,TGTGCCAGCAGCTTATCACTAGCGGGAGCTCACAATGAGCAGTTCTTC
TRBD2,few,TRBV5-1,TRBJ2-3,CASSFGGVDTQYF,TGCGCCAGCAGCTTTGGGGGGGTAGATACGCAGTATTTT
.,.,TRBV7-8,TRBJ1-6,CASSYLQNSPLHF,TGTGCCAGCAGCTATTTACAGAATTCACCCCTCCACTTT
TRBD2,.,TRBV2,TRBJ2-7,CASSGLAGSSEQYF,TGTGCCAGCAGTGGCCTAGCGGGCTCCAGCGAGCAGTACTTC
.,.,TRBV28,TRBJ2-7,CASSAPRGSSYEQYF,TGTGCCAGCAGTGCCCCCAGGGGTTCCTCCTACGAGCAGTACTTC
TRBD2,.,TRBV7-3,TRBJ2-1,CASSLGGTSINEQFF,TGTGCCAGCAGCTTAGGTGGGACTAGCATCAATGAGCAGTTCTTC
TRBD1,.,TRBV10-3,TRBJ1-2,CAITADRGSGYTF,TGTGCCATCACTGCGGACAGGGGCAGCGGCTACACCTTC
.,.,TRBV7-8,TRBJ2-7,CASSLGGYSYEQYF,TGTGCCAGCAGCTTAGGCGGTTACTCCTACGAGCAGTACTTC
TRBD2,.,TRBV18,TRBJ2-7,CASSQTSFRDGVAYF,TGTGCCAGCTCACAGACTAGCTTTCGGGATGGAGTTGCGTACTTC
.,.,TRBV5-1,TRBJ1-3,CASSQGTGNTIYF,TGCGCCAGCAGCCAGGGAACAGGAAACACCATATATTTT
.,once,TRBV7-8,TRBJ1-6,CASSLIPPQGFPSLHF,TGTGCCAGCAGCTTAATTCCGCCCCAGGGGTTTCCATCCCTCCACTTT
TRBD2,once,TRBV19,TRBJ2-3,CASSIRAGGDTQYF,TGTGCCAGTAGTATCCGCGCGGGAGGGGATACGCAGTATTTT
.,.,TRBV23-1,TRBJ1-6,CASAPSVGSPLHF,TGCGCCAGCGCCCCTTCCGTGGGCTCACCCCTCCACTTT
.,.,TRBV5-1,TRBJ2-3,CASSLAGSSTDTQYF,TGCGCCAGCAGCTTGGCCGGTAGTAGCACAGATACGCAGTATTTT
TRBD2,few,TRBV2,TRBJ2-1,CASRAGTSGRRYNEQFF,TGTGCCAGCAGGGCCGGGACTAGCGGGAGGAGGTACAATGAGCAGTTCTTC
TRBD2,.,TRBV5-1,TRBJ2-2,CASSFTTSGGTGELFF,TGCGCCAGCAGCTTTACCACTAGCGGGGGCACCGGGGAGCTGTTTTTT